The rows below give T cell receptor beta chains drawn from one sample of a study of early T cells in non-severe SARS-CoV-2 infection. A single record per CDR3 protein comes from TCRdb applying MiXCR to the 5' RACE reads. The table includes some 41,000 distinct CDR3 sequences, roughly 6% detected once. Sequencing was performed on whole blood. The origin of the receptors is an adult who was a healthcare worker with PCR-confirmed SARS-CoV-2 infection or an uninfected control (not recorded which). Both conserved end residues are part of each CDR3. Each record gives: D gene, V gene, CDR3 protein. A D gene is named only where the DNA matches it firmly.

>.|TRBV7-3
CASSLLGGSYNEQFF
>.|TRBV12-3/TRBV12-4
CASRLGAGKTDTQYF
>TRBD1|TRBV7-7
CASSHKQGDEQYF
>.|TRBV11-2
CASSFGNQETQYF
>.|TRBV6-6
CASSIYTGTYGYTF
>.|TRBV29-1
CSVEDHGANTEAFF
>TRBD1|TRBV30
CAWSRTGTGTYEQYF
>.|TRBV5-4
CASSLDLARGSQQFF
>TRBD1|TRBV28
CASSALDRFYGYTF
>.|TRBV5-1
CASSLGTVGNTIYF
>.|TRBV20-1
CSASRAGGQYF
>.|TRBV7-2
CASSLTQDQPQHF
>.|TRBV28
CASSFGSYEQYF
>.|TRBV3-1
CASSLRPGSYEQYF
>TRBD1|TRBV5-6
CASSRQGAGDTQYF
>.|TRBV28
CASSFGGLISSYNEQFF
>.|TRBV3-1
CASSQSLNQPQHF
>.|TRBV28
CASRHAGTFKNIQYF
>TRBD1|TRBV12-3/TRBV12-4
CASSRQGKTQYF
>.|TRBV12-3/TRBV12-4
CASSPRRNTEAFF
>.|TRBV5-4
CASSLFRINYGYTF
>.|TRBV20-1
CSAPNPSYEQYF
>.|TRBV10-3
CAISESKGRPIYGYTF
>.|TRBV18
CASSPLSGSDGELFF
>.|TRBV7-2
CASSSTGEQFF
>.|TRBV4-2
CASSHAKGLANEKLFF
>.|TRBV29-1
CSVTLQLPSTDTQYF
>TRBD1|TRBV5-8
CASSLEGTALGEQYF
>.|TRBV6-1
CASSEWTWEAFF
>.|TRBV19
CASQYRAIPSGANVLTF
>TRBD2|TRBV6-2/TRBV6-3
CASGGLAPTGELFF
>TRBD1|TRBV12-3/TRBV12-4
CASSFPQGPLYEQYF
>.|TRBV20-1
CSASGRRGIGEAFF
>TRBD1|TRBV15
CATSGQRTGANNEQFF
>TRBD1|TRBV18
CASSPKHRGIHNQPQHF
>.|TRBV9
CASSSGSNQPQHF
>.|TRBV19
CASSDAGNQPQHF
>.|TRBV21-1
CASSPRDTSYEQYF
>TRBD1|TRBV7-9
CASSRLTGGGTEAFF
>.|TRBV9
CASSPLPNTGELFF
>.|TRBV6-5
CASTRDGTYEQYF
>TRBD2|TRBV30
CAWSKLAGGLEQYF
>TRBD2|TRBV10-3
CATKTSAEPSWEQYF
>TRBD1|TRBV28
CASTPRGTGEETQYF
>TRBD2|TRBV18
CASSPQSSGGFGEQFF
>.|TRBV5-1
CASSLFDGTGELFF
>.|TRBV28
CASTPGTLQPQHF
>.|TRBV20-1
CSARDLQGRNQPQHF